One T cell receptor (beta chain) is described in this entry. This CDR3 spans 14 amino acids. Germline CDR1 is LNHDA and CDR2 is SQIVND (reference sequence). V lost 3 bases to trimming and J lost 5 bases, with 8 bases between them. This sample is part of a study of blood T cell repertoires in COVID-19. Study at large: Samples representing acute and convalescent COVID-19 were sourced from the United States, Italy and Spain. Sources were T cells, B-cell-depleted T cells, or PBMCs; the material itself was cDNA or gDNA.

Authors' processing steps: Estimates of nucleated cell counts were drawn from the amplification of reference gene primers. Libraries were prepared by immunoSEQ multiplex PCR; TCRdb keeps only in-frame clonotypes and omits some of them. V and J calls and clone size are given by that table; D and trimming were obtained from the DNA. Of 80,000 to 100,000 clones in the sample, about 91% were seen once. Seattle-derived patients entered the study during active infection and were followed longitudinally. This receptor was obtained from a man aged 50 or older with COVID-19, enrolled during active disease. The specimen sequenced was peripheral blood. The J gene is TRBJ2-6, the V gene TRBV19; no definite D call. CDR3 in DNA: TGTGCCAGTAGTATTCAGGTTAGGGCCAACGTCCTGACTTTC. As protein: CASSIQVRANVLTF.